These 8 T cell receptor beta chains came from one sample sequenced in a study of OX40 agonist ivuxolimab in advanced cancers. TCRdb keeps only in-frame clones here, not all; method: immunoSEQ multiplex PCR. This table holds fewer than 80,000 clones, around 85% found once. This sample comprised CD4+ or CD8+ T cells sorted from blood, obtained in a trial of the OX40 agonist ivuxolimab. The receptors derive from an adult with an advanced solid tumor such as melanoma, head and neck, liver or kidney cancer.

J is TRBJ2-7 and V is TRBV6-5; D is possibly TRBD1 (6 bases). The CDR3 has 15 residues. Germline values: CDR1 MNHEY, CDR2 SVGAGI. Trimming removed 6 bases at V and 0 bases at J, with 15 bases between. CDR3 amino acids: CASRPDSLSSYEQYF. CDR3 coding DNA: TGTGCCAGCAGGCCGGACAGTCTAAGCTCCTACGAGCAGTACTTC.

This clone qualifies as medium-sized. This chain uses TRBV5-1 with TRBJ1-5; 10 bases fit TRBD1. V shed 5 bases, J shed 3 bases, and the junction held 8 bases outside the gene matches. CDR1 SGHRS and CDR2 YFSETQ come from the germline V gene. The CDR3 covers 16 residues. The CDR3 loop reads CASRPGTGDHNQPQHF. The CDR3 bases are TGCGCCAGCAGACCTGGGACAGGGGATCACAATCAGCCCCAGCATTTT.

The CDR3 protein is CAWAKDRPRRYGYTF. Written as DNA, the CDR3 is TGTGCCTGGGCAAAGGACAGGCCCCGAAGGTATGGCTACACCTTC. The rearrangement links TRBV30 to TRBJ1-2; TRBD1 matches at 7 bases. The CDR3 runs 15 residues. Trimming cost V 5 bases and J 5 bases; bases outside gene matches: 14. Germline V gene data show CDR1 as GTSNPN and CDR2 as SVGIG (reference sequence).

The rearrangement links TRBV6-1 to TRBJ2-7; D ambiguous. Germline values: CDR1 MNHNS, CDR2 SASEGT. V lost 7 bases and J lost 0, with 16 bases in between. The CDR3 runs to 15 residues. The CDR3 nucleotides read TGTGCCAGCATTATGGACCTACCGAGCTCCTACGAGCAGTACTTC. This gives the protein CASIMDLPSSYEQYF.

This clone is categorized as medium-sized. The gene calls are TRBV28 and TRBJ2-7; weak D call: TRBD2 (5 bases). Trimming cost V 4 bases and J 13 bases, with 17 bases left between them. This CDR3 has 12 residues. CDR1 is MDHEN, CDR2 SYDVKM, per germline. CDR3 residues: CASSYSSGVKYF. The CDR3, as DNA: TGTGCCAGCAGTTATAGCTCCGGGGTAAAATACTTC.

This clone has only one observation. The chain combines TRBV7-9 with TRBJ2-2; 8 bases agree with TRBD2. CDR1 and CDR2 from the germline V gene are SEHNR and FQNEAQ (reference sequence). The junction had 4 bases not matched to a gene; V was cut back by 2 bases and J by 5 bases. The CDR3 contains 15 residues. This chain's CDR3 is CASSLWAGGTGELFF. The CDR3 DNA sequence: TGTGCCAGCAGCTTATGGGCGGGAGGAACCGGGGAGCTGTTTTTT.

The chain carries TRBV6-5 and TRBJ2-3, with no clear D. The V gene's germline CDR1 is MNHEY and CDR2 SVGAGI. The CDR3 extends over 12 amino acids. V lost 6 bases and J lost 8, with 12 bases in between. The CDR3 nucleotides are TGTGCCAGCAGCACCCCTACTGGTACGCAGTATTTT. Translation: CASSTPTGTQYF.

Only a few counts were recorded for this clone. Compared with germline, one end of the junction differs, possibly owing to a read error. The chain is built from TRBV30 and TRBJ1-1; a weak D match, TRBD1 (6 bases). From germline, CDR1 is GTSNPN and CDR2 SVGIG (reference sequence). The CDR3 totals 11 residues. The CDR3 DNA is TGTGCCGGGAGAGGGGGGCGAGAAGCTTTCTTT. This codes for CAGRGGREAFF.